This T cell receptor beta chain was observed in a study of OX40 agonist ivuxolimab in advanced cancers. For the study in its entirety: Ivuxolimab was a fully human IgG2 agonistic monoclonal antibody targeting the costimulatory receptor OX40 (CD134). The paper describes the monotherapy dose-escalation part (N = 52 patients) of the phase I trial of ivuxolimab. Prior anti-PD-1, anti-PD-L1 or anti-CTLA-4 therapy was permitted, and about two fifths of dose-escalation patients had received checkpoint inhibitors. The purpose of peripheral TCRbeta sequencing was to test whether ivuxolimab changed TCR sequence diversity and led to clonal T-cell expansion. In the dose-escalation cohort, roughly 82% of patients were male, and the mean age was 60 years with a range of roughly 23 to 79. Of the approximately 50 patients in dose escalation, about 20 had hepatocellular carcinoma, approximately 15 had melanoma, 9 had renal cell carcinoma and 9 had head and neck cancer. Three dose-escalation patients achieved partial responses, one with hepatocellular carcinoma and two with cutaneous melanoma. Intravenous ivuxolimab was administered to patients every 2 weeks at six dose levels: 0.01, 0.1, 0.3, 1.5, 3 and 10 mg/kg.

As for this clone: No antigen is known for it. Per-base qualities were not stored, and no clone one base away is much larger.

Taken from the germline V gene, the CDR1 and CDR2 loops are MNHEY and SVGAGI. Trimmed from V: 1 base; trimmed from J: 8 bases; junction bases lacking a gene match: 8. The CDR3 starts with the cysteine, ends with the phenylalanine, and has 16 residues. Solely the CDR3 DNA is kept, with 48 bases framed from the first base. What the study reported, not specific to this receptor: Low levels of normalized T-cell clonal expansion were also seen in some patients who did not respond. In the 0.1-3.0 mg/kg groups, partial responders were among the patients with the lowest normalized peripheral clonal expansion, particularly in CD8+ T cells. Clonal expansion of both CD4+ and CD8+ blood T cells was observed from baseline to week 6 at doses 0.1 to 3.0 mg/kg. The antigen specificity of the peripheral T cells that underwent clonal expansion was not determined. After ivuxolimab, expanded clones were on average more numerous among CD8+ T cells than among CD4+ T cells.

Genomic DNA was isolated from the sorted cells so that the TCRbeta CDR3 region could be sequenced. TCRbeta CDR3 regions were sequenced using the immunoSEQ Assay. The table was pulled from immuneACCESS by TCRdb, which kept in-frame rearrangements only. Such tables lose some clones; where checked, under half of the loss comes from unresolved V genes, and the rest has no known cause. The sample yields 65,000 to 70,000 clones; 75% to 80% were counted once. Of the sample, more than 1.5% is held by the ten largest clones. The trial excluded patients who had a history of autoimmune disease or were on systemic immunosuppression. Peripheral blood for TCR sequencing was collected from all dose cohorts at baseline, on cycle 4 day 1, and on cycle 7 day 1. The samples were drawn from a first-in-human, open-label, multicenter phase I dose-escalation trial of ivuxolimab. Adults with locally advanced or metastatic head and neck squamous cell, hepatocellular, melanoma or renal cell carcinoma were enrolled in the trial. Before TCR sequencing, CD4+ T cells and CD8+ T cells from peripheral blood were sorted into separate populations.

Here the chain combines TRBV6-5 and TRBJ1-6; 7 bases in the middle match TRBD1. The origin of this receptor is an adult with an advanced solid tumor such as melanoma, head and neck, liver or kidney cancer. Sequencing used CD4+ or CD8+ T cells sorted from blood, obtained in a trial of the OX40 agonist ivuxolimab. The CDR3 amino acid sequence is: CASSYLAGGSDSPLHF. In nucleotide form, the sequence is TGTGCCAGCAGTTACTTGGCAGGGGGATCAGATTCACCCCTCCACTTT.